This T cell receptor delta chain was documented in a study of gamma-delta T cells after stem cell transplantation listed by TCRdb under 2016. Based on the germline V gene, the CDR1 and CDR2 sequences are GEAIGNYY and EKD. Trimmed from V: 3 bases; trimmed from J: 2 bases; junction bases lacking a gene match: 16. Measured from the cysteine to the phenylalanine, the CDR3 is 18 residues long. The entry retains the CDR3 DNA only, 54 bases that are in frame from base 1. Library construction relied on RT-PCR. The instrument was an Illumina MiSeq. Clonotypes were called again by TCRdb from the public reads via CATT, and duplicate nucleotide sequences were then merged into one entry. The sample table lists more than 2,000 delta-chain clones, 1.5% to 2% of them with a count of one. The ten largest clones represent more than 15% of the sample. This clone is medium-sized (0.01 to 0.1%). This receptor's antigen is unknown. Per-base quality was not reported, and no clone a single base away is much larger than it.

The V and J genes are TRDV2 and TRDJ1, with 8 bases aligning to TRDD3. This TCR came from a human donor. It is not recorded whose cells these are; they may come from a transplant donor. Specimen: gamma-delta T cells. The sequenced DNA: TGTGCCTGTGACGAAGTTATTCGGGGGGATAAGGGGACCGATAAACTCATCTTT. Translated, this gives CACDEVIRGDKGTDKLIF.